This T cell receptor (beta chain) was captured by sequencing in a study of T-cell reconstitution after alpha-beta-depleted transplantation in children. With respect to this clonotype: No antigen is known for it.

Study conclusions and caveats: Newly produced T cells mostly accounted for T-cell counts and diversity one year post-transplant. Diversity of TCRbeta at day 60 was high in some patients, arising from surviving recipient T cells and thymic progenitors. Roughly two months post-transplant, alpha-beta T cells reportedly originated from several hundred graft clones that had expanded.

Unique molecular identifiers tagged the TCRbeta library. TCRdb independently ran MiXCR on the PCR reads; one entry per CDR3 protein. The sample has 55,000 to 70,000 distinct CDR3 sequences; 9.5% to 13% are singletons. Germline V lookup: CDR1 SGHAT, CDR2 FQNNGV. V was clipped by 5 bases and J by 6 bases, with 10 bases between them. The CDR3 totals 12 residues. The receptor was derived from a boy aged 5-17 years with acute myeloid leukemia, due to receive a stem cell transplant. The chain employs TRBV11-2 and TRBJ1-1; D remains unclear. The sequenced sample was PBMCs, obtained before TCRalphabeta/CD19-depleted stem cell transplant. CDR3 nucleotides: TGTGCCAGCAGCCTTATTACAGCTGAAGCTTTCTTT. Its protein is CASSLITAEAFF.